The present T cell receptor (beta chain) was sequenced within a study of blood T cell repertoires in COVID-19. Study processing details: Quantification of nucleated cells was approximated via reference gene primer amplification. Data came from immunoSEQ multiplex PCR; TCRdb stores just in-frame clones and leaves some out. V and J calls and clone size are given by that table; D and trimming were obtained from the DNA. The sample lists more than 200,000 clones, around 80% occurring once. This clone was counted only a few times. Per the germline V gene, CDR1 is DFQATT and CDR2 is SNEGSKA (reference sequence). CDR3 length: 11 amino acids. V gave up 4 bases and J gave up 2 bases, with 5 bases separating them.

Sequencing used peripheral blood. The chain combines TRBV20-1 with TRBJ2-5; D is unclear. The TCR originated in a woman over 75 with acute or convalescent COVID-19. The CDR3 region has the DNA TGCAGTGCTACTCAGCAAGAGACCCAGTACTTC. Its protein is CSATQQETQYF.